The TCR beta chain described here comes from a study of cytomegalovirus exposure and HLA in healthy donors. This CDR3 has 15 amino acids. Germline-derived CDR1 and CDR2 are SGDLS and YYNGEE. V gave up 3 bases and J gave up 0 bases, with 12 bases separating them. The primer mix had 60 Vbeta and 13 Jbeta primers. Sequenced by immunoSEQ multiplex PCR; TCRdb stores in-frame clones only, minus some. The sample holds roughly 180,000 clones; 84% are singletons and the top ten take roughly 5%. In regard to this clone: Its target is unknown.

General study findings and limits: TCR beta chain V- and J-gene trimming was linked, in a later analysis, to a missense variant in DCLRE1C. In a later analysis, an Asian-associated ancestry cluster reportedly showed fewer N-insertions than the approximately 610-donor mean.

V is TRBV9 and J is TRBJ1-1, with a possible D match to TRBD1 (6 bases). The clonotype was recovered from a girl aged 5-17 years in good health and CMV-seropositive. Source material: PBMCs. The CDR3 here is CASSEEDRMNTEAFF. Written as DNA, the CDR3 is TGTGCCAGCAGCGAGGAAGACAGGATGAACACTGAAGCTTTCTTT.